Below are 3 T cell receptor beta chains sequenced from a single sample in a study of blood T cells in healthy people across ages. Using a J-beta primer mix together with a sample-barcoded 5' primer, a second PCR was run for roughly 6 to 12 cycles. TCRdb reanalysed the 5' RACE reads using MiXCR and keeps one entry per CDR3 protein. The sample contains fewer than 1.5 million distinct CDR3 sequences, approximately 40% of which appear only once. The source material was blood. All receptors come from a woman between 18 and 30 years old in good health.

Only a few counts were recorded for this clonotype. The CDR3 DNA is TGTGCCAGCAGCCTAGAGCAGGTCGAGCGGGGCACCGGGGAGCTGTTTTTT. It translates to CASSLEQVERGTGELFF. This sequence joins TRBV7-3 and TRBJ2-2; 7 bases fit TRBD2. With 5 bases clipped from V and 4 bases from J, the junction kept 13 bases outside the gene matches. Germline loops: CDR1 SGHTA, CDR2 FQGTGA. CDR3 length: 17 residues.

This clonotype was picked up a small number of times. The V call is TRBV3-1, the J call TRBJ2-1; 8 bases map to TRBD2. The junction had 15 bases not matched to a gene; V was cut back by 4 bases and J by 7 bases. Per germline, CDR1 LGHDT and CDR2 YNNKEL (reference sequence). CDR3 length equals 17 residues. The CDR3 is CASSPGDRGGAGNEQFF. The CDR3 DNA follows: TGTGCCAGCAGCCCCGGAGACCGGGGGGGTGCAGGGAATGAGCAGTTCTTC.

The chain carries TRBV7-9 and TRBJ1-5; D is unresolved. Germline values: CDR1 SEHNR, CDR2 FQNEAQ (reference sequence). V was trimmed by 4 bases and J by 3 bases, leaving 16 bases between them. The CDR3 consists of 16 residues. CDR3 bases: TGTGCCAGCAGCTCCTCCGGGGAGAGTAACAATCAGCCCCAGCATTTT. As protein: CASSSSGESNNQPQHF. The full variable domain, rest sourced from reference TRBV7-9 and TRBJ1-5, is DTGVSQNPRHKITKRGQNVTFRCDPISEHNRLYWYRQTLGQGPEFLTYFQNEAQLEKSRLLSDRFSAERPKGSFSTLEIQRTEQGDSAMYLCASSSSGESNNQPQHFGDGTRLSIL.